Shown below are 32 T cell receptor beta chains from a single sample sequenced in a study of a mutant IDH1 vaccine in newly diagnosed glioma. Which antigens these TCRs recognize remains unknown. TCRdb's table, derived via immunoSEQ multiplex PCR, lists solely in-frame clones and lacks some. The sample includes approximately 22,000 clones, 82% of them seen just once. Time point specified: week 47, end of study. Every single dose of the vaccine, 300 ug of mutant IDH1 20-mer peptide, came with topical imiquimod. The sequences come from PBMCs, collected from a glioma patient whose treatment included an IDH1 peptide vaccine. All receptors come from a man in his forties or fifties with glioma. Some clones in this sample may be carry-over from other donors' samples.

The rearrangement joins TRBV6-1 to TRBJ2-3; 7 bases align to TRBD2. Trimming cost V 1 base and J 2 bases; bases outside gene matches: 3. The germline CDR1 and CDR2 sequences are MNHNS and SASEGT. This CDR3 contains 15 residues. The CDR3 region is CASSEVRGVTDTQYF. The CDR3 DNA follows: TGTGCCAGCAGTGAAGTCCGGGGGGTCACAGATACGCAGTATTTT.

The V and J genes are TRBV30 and TRBJ2-6; D unclear. Germline CDR1 is GTSNPN and CDR2 is SVGIG (reference sequence). This CDR3 spans 13 amino acids. Deletions cut 3 bases from V and 4 bases from J, with 7 bases between. CDR3 sequence reads: CAWRSSGANVLTF. The CDR3 nucleotides are TGTGCCTGGAGAAGTTCAGGGGCCAACGTCCTGACTTTC. Full variable domain (missing parts from reference TRBV30 and TRBJ2-6): SQTIHQWPATLVQPVGSPLSLECTVEGTSNPNLYWYRQAAGRGLQLLFYSVGIGQISSEVPQNLSASRPQDRQFILSSKKLLLSDSGFYLCAWRSSGANVLTFGAGSRLTVL.

This rearrangement joins TRBV19 to TRBJ1-1; D gene uncertain. The V and J ends lost 6 bases and 8 bases respectively, with 10 bases between them. CDR3 length: 11 amino acids. Germline V gives CDR1 LNHDA, CDR2 SQIVND (reference sequence). CDR3 coding DNA: TGTGCCAGTAGGATGAGGGCAGAAGCTTTCTTT. The encoded protein is CASRMRAEAFF.

CDR3 nucleotides: TGCGCCAGCAGCTCTAAGACTAGTGGAGCCGACAATGAGCAGTTCTTC. Translated: CASSSKTSGADNEQFF. The chain is built from TRBV5-1 and TRBJ2-1, with D perhaps TRBD2 (6 bases). Germline-derived CDR1 and CDR2 are SGHRS and YFSETQ. The V gene lost 3 bases and the J gene lost 5 bases, with 18 bases spanning the gap. This CDR3 is 16 amino acids long. The full variable domain, with the rest looked up from reference TRBV5-1 and TRBJ2-1, is KAGVTQTPRYLIKTRGQQVTLSCSPISGHRSVSWYQQTPGQGLQFLFEYFSETQRNKGNFPGRFSGRQFSNSRSEMNVSTLELGDSALYLCASSSKTSGADNEQFFGPGTRLTVL.

The chain employs TRBV7-6 and TRBJ2-2; D not certain. Germline CDR1 SGHVS, CDR2 FNYEAQ. V was shortened by 5 bases and J by 9 bases, with 19 bases between the two germline ends. The CDR3 spans 15 residues. Here the CDR3 DNA reads TGTGCCAGCAGCCCCGATTATGGACGAGAGCGGGAGCTGTTTTTT. Amino acids: CASSPDYGRERELFF.

The chain carries TRBV7-8 and TRBJ2-3, with D hard to call. The length of the CDR3 is 12 residues. The germline V and J ends were trimmed by 0 bases and 6 bases, with 4 bases remaining between them. From germline, CDR1 is SGHVS and CDR2 FQNEAQ. Here the CDR3 reads CASSLALDTQYF. In DNA form, the CDR3 reads TGTGCCAGCAGCTTAGCGCTCGATACGCAGTATTTT.

This chain connects TRBV5-4 to TRBJ1-2; D perhaps matches TRBD1 (5 bases). Germline values: CDR1 SGHNT, CDR2 YYREEE (reference sequence). The CDR3 consists of 14 residues. V lost 0 bases to trimming and J lost 1 base, with 7 bases between them. The CDR3 DNA reads TGTGCCAGCAGCTTGGACAGGAGTAACTATGGCTACACCTTC. The encoded protein is CASSLDRSNYGYTF.

The chain recombines TRBV7-2 with TRBJ1-5; D perhaps matches TRBD1 (6 bases). V lost 1 base and J 1 base, leaving 11 bases between the germline ends. This CDR3 region has 16 residues. In germline, CDR1 is SGHTA, CDR2 FQGNSA. CDR3 protein: CASSLGGTRSNQPQHF. The CDR3 DNA follows: TGTGCCAGCAGCTTAGGTGGGACACGGAGCAATCAGCCCCAGCATTTT. Drawing the rest from reference TRBV7-2 and TRBJ1-5, the complete variable domain is GAGVSQSPSNKVTEKGKDVELRCDPISGHTALYWYRQSLGQGLEFLIYFQGNSAPDKSGLPSDRFSAERTGGSVSTLTIQRTQQEDSAVYLCASSLGGTRSNQPQHFGDGTRLSIL.

The rearrangement joins TRBV5-1 to TRBJ2-3; D ambiguous. Germline V gene sequence: CDR1 SGHRS, CDR2 YFSETQ. V was clipped by 1 base and J by 1 base, with 7 bases between them. The CDR3 loop spans 14 amino acids. CDR3 loop: CASSLIVGTDTQYF. In nucleotides, the CDR3 is TGCGCCAGCAGCTTGATAGTCGGCACAGATACGCAGTATTTT.

V usage is TRBV6-4 and J usage is TRBJ2-1; D call uncertain. CDR1 is MRHNA, CDR2 SNTAGT, per germline. Trimming shortened V by 2 bases and J by 6 bases, and 17 bases separated the two germline ends. The CDR3 covers 16 residues. For the CDR3, the DNA is TGTGCCAGCAGTGACGGGCCCTCCAGGCCGAGCAATGAGCAGTTCTTC. It is translated as CASSDGPSRPSNEQFF.

In this sample, this clone turned up once. V gene TRBV18 combines with J gene TRBJ1-2, with 7 bases fitting TRBD1. Germline V gene lookup returns CDR1 KGHSH and CDR2 LQKENI. The CDR3 is 16 residues long. V dropped 3 bases and J dropped 2; count of bases not matched to a gene: 9. The CDR3 region is CASSPPNRGDNYGYTF. DNA for the CDR3: TGTGCCAGCTCACCCCCGAACAGGGGCGACAACTATGGCTACACCTTC.

This chain joins TRBV27 and TRBJ2-1; perhaps TRBD1 as D (5 bases). The CDR3 totals 15 residues. Trimming cost V 6 bases and J 5 bases, with 17 bases left between them. Germline values: CDR1 MNHEY, CDR2 SMNVEV (reference sequence). The CDR3 coding sequence is TGTGCCAGCAGACCTGAAACAGGTTTCCACAATGAGCAGTTCTTC. As protein: CASRPETGFHNEQFF.

The chain uses TRBV19 and TRBJ2-5; TRBD2 matches 7 bases. This CDR3 is built from 15 residues. Unmatched junction bases numbered 6, after V lost 4 bases and J lost 1 base. The germline V gene has CDR1 LNHDA and CDR2 SQIVND (reference sequence). The CDR3 DNA is TGTGCCAGTAGTAATCGGGAGGTGAGCCAAGAGACCCAGTACTTC. Translated, it gives CASSNREVSQETQYF.

The V call is TRBV30, the J call TRBJ1-3; the D is unclear. The ends were cut back, 0 bases at V and 0 bases at J, with 6 bases in the middle. The germline CDR1 and CDR2 sequences are GTSNPN and SVGIG (reference sequence). The CDR3 length is 14 residues. The CDR3 DNA reads TGTGCCTGGAGTGTACTAGGCTCTGGAAACACCATATATTTT. Translation gives CAWSVLGSGNTIYF.

A word on this clone: Its ends do not fully match the called genes, so a read error is possible. V gene TRBV6-4 combines with J gene TRBJ1-4; no clear D gene. The CDR3 is 11 residues long. From germline, CDR1 is MRHNA and CDR2 SNTAGT. CDR3 in amino acids: CASSAKNSAIF. The CDR3 bases are TGTGCCAGCAGCGCGAAGAATTCGGCTATCTTT.

V is TRBV9 and J is TRBJ2-7; 7 bases agree with TRBD2. CDR1 is SGDLS and CDR2 is YYNGEE in the germline V gene. This CDR3 comprises 15 residues. The V segment lost 3 bases and the J segment 6 bases; nucleotides outside the gene matches: 12. The DNA for the CDR3 is TGTGCCAGCAGCGCCCCGGGGCGGGAGAGTATCGAGCAGTACTTC. Protein product: CASSAPGRESIEQYF.

The gene calls are TRBV6-5 and TRBJ2-7, with D perhaps TRBD1 (6 bases). The CDR3 has 14 amino acids. The V gene's germline CDR1 is MNHEY and CDR2 SVGAGI. Trimming took 5 bases from V and 7 from J, leaving 18 bases between them. Here the CDR3 DNA reads TGTGCCAGCAGTCCCCGGGACACGGTTCTGGAGCAGTACTTC. It is translated as CASSPRDTVLEQYF.

The chain uses TRBV5-1 and TRBJ2-5; no clear D. The CDR3 contains 15 residues. Germline V CDR1 and CDR2: SGHRS, YFSETQ. Trimming stripped 4 bases from V and 5 bases from J, with 18 bases between. In nucleotides, the CDR3 is TGCGCCAGCAGCAGACTGGACCCGCTGGGGGAGACCCAGTACTTC. Translated, it gives CASSRLDPLGETQYF.

V is TRBV5-1 and J is TRBJ1-4; 10 nucleotides agree with TRBD1. J lost 7 bases, V lost 0 bases, and 3 bases had no gene match. This CDR3 is built from 15 residues. CDR1 and CDR2 from the germline V gene are SGHRS and YFSETQ. The CDR3 loop is CASSLGQGAGEKLFF. Written as DNA, the CDR3 is TGCGCCAGCAGCTTGGGACAGGGGGCAGGTGAAAAACTGTTTTTT.

This clone was detected only a few times. The genes are TRBV2 and TRBJ1-2, with 9 nucleotides matching TRBD1. Germline CDR1 is SNHLY and CDR2 is FYNNEI. Germline trimming cut 3 bases from V and 3 bases from J; bases unmatched to any gene: 5. The CDR3 totals 15 residues. The CDR3 is CASSDRDRAHYGYTF. CDR3 in DNA: TGTGCCAGCAGTGATCGGGACAGGGCCCACTATGGCTACACCTTC.

This chain uses TRBV19 with TRBJ1-5, with a weak D call TRBD1 (5 bases). Germline-derived CDR1 and CDR2 are LNHDA and SQIVND (reference sequence). The CDR3 consists of 15 residues. Trimming stripped 1 base from V and 2 bases from J, with 9 bases between. The CDR3 DNA sequence: TGTGCCAGTAGTATAGGTGGGGGTGGCAATCAGCCCCAGCATTTT. Protein sequence: CASSIGGGGNQPQHF.

The genes are TRBV18 and TRBJ1-2; D is ambiguous. This CDR3 has 14 residues. The V and J ends lost 4 bases and 8 bases respectively, with 17 bases between them. CDR1 KGHSH and CDR2 LQKENI come from the germline V gene. The CDR3: CASSRSGPDSGYTF. CDR3 coding DNA: TGTGCCAGCTCACGCTCCGGTCCGGATAGCGGCTACACCTTC. Variable domain in full (rest from reference TRBV18 and TRBJ1-2): NAGVMQNPRHLVRRRGQEARLRCSPMKGHSHVYWYRQLPEEGLKFMVYLQKENIIDESGMPKERFSAEFPKEGPSILRIQQVVRGDSAAYFCASSRSGPDSGYTFGSGTRLTVV.

V is TRBV10-2 and J is TRBJ2-2; D is unresolved. Per germline, CDR1 WSHSY and CDR2 SAAADI. CDR3 length: 12 amino acids. Deletions cut 5 bases from V and 6 bases from J, with 7 bases between. This CDR3 reads CASSPGAGELFF. CDR3 in DNA: TGCGCCAGCAGTCCCGGCGCCGGGGAGCTGTTTTTT.

This clone was detected only once. The chain couples TRBV2 to TRBJ2-2; D not certain. CDR1 is SNHLY and CDR2 is FYNNEI in the germline V gene. The CDR3 runs 15 residues. V lost 5 bases and J 2 bases, leaving 12 bases between the germline ends. The CDR3 region is CASSLRAQNTGELFF. CDR3 bases: TGTGCCAGCAGTCTACGAGCCCAAAACACCGGGGAGCTGTTTTTT.

This clone turned up a few times. The chain couples TRBV5-1 to TRBJ2-7; D perhaps matches TRBD2 (7 bases). The ends were cut back, 2 bases at V and 4 bases at J, with 22 bases in the middle. The germline V gene has CDR1 SGHRS and CDR2 YFSETQ. The CDR3 sequence is 17 residues long. CDR3 amino acids: CASSFVYTGEGGYEQYF. CDR3 DNA sequence: TGCGCCAGCAGCTTTGTATACACAGGAGAGGGGGGGTACGAGCAGTACTTC.

This chain uses TRBV18 with TRBJ2-3; D might be TRBD1 or TRBD2, each matching 6 bases. CDR3 size: 14 residues. V was cut by 2 bases and J by 5 bases, with 11 bases left in between. The germline V gene has CDR1 KGHSH and CDR2 LQKENI. CDR3 amino acids: CASSPSRGEDTQYF. As DNA, the CDR3 is TGTGCCAGCTCACCAAGTAGGGGGGAAGATACGCAGTATTTT.

The chain joins TRBV4-2 to TRBJ2-7; 9 bases map to TRBD1. Germline CDR1 LGHNA, CDR2 YNFKEQ. V was clipped by 4 bases and J by 2 bases; unmatched bases: 9. The CDR3 length is 16 residues. CDR3: CASSLGAGTGTYEQYF. The CDR3 region has the DNA TGTGCCAGCAGCCTTGGCGCTGGGACAGGGACCTACGAGCAGTACTTC.

The V gene is TRBV7-6, the J gene TRBJ1-4; no reliable D call. The CDR3 runs to 19 residues. V dropped 2 bases and J dropped 2 bases, with 21 bases sitting between them. Germline CDR1 and CDR2: SGHVS and FNYEAQ. The CDR3 is CASSLRAGLGVSTNEKLFF. The DNA of the CDR3 is TGTGCCAGCAGCTTAAGGGCCGGTCTGGGAGTATCCACTAATGAAAAACTGTTTTTT.

The chain uses TRBV28 and TRBJ2-7, with D maybe TRBD2 (6 bases). The CDR3 covers 17 residues. Germline V gives CDR1 MDHEN, CDR2 SYDVKM. V was clipped by 3 bases and J by 6 bases, with 24 bases between them. CDR3 residues: CASSFGSGGAFLSEQYF. CDR3 nucleotides: TGTGCCAGCAGTTTTGGGTCGGGCGGGGCATTTCTCTCCGAGCAGTACTTC.

The rearrangement uses TRBV5-1 and TRBJ1-2; D gene unclear. Germline V CDR1 and CDR2: SGHRS, YFSETQ. CDR3 length: 14 residues. V dropped 7 bases and J dropped 0 bases, with 13 bases sitting between them. The CDR3 DNA follows: TGCGCCAGCGGCAGGACCAGATCTAACTATGGCTACACCTTC. As protein: CASGRTRSNYGYTF.

This rearrangement joins TRBV5-1 to TRBJ2-7, with TRBD1 matching 8 bases. V dropped 4 bases and J dropped 3; count of bases not matched to a gene: 6. The CDR3 contains 14 residues. The germline gives CDR1 SGHRS, CDR2 YFSETQ. CDR3 nucleotide sequence: TGCGCCAGCAGCCCCGACAGGGGAGGCTACGAGCAGTACTTC. It specifies CASSPDRGGYEQYF.

This clone was found a few times. In nucleotides, the CDR3 is TGTGCCAGCAGGGACAGGGGAGGGCAGCCCCAGCATTTT. This codes for CASRDRGGQPQHF. This sequence joins TRBV2 and TRBJ1-5, with TRBD1 identical over 9 bases. Germline CDR1 SNHLY, CDR2 FYNNEI. Trimming removed 6 bases from V and 7 bases from J; junction bases left unmatched: 4. This CDR3 contains 13 residues.